The 10 T cell receptor beta chains below come from one sample, sequenced in a study of early stage breast cancer tumors. Some clones are missing from TCRdb's copy, which holds only in-frame ones; the method was immunoSEQ multiplex PCR. The sample carries tens of thousands of clones, about 89% recorded once. The material sequenced was blood. Source of these receptors: a person aged 70 to 85 with breast cancer.

This rearrangement joins TRBV19 to TRBJ1-6, with TRBD1 as a possible D gene (6 bases). The V and J ends lost 3 bases and 10 bases respectively, with 13 bases between them. The CDR3 has 14 residues. The germline gives CDR1 LNHDA, CDR2 SQIVND (reference sequence). This chain's CDR3 is CASSIWGRGSPLHF. The CDR3 nucleotides are TGTGCCAGTAGTATTTGGGGGCGCGGGTCACCCCTCCACTTT.

The rearrangement links TRBV4-1 to TRBJ2-7; TRBD2 is a possible D gene (5 bases). Germline V gene sequence: CDR1 MGHRA, CDR2 YSYEKL. V lost 4 bases and J 3 bases, leaving 10 bases between the germline ends. The CDR3 covers 13 residues. CDR3 nucleotide sequence: TGCGCCAGCAGCCCTACTAGGAGCTACGAGCAGTACTTC. Amino acid sequence: CASSPTRSYEQYF.

The chain joins TRBV5-1 to TRBJ1-3; 8 positions match TRBD1. Germline CDR1 reads SGHRS; CDR2 reads YFSETQ. The CDR3 spans 16 residues. Trimming removed 2 bases from V and 3 bases from J; junction bases left unmatched: 7. The CDR3 here is CASSLRQGRIGNTIYF. The CDR3 nucleotides read TGCGCCAGCAGCTTAAGACAGGGGAGGATTGGAAACACCATATATTTT.

The chain couples TRBV5-6 to TRBJ2-1, with 9 bases lining up with TRBD1. This CDR3 is built from 15 residues. The junction had 3 bases not matched to a gene; V was cut back by 1 base and J by 4 bases. CDR1 and CDR2 (germline): SGHDT, YYEEEE. The CDR3 spells CASSLPGQGYNEQFF. The CDR3 nucleotides read TGTGCCAGCAGCTTGCCGGGACAGGGATACAATGAGCAGTTCTTC. The full variable domain, with the rest looked up from reference TRBV5-6 and TRBJ2-1, is DAGVTQSPTHLIKTRGQQVTLRCSPKSGHDTVSWYQQALGQGPQFIFQYYEEEERQRGNFPDRFSGHQFPNYSSELNVNALLLGDSALYLCASSLPGQGYNEQFFGPGTRLTVL.

The chain carries TRBV19 and TRBJ2-7; TRBD2 matches at 10 bases. CDR1 is LNHDA and CDR2 is SQIVND in the germline V gene (reference sequence). The V segment lost 1 base and the J segment 2 bases; nucleotides outside the gene matches: 2. The CDR3 totals 15 residues. The CDR3 region has the DNA TGTGCCAGTAGTATAGGAACTAGCGGGGCCTACGAGCAGTACTTC. It encodes CASSIGTSGAYEQYF.

This clone has only one observation. The J gene is TRBJ2-5, the V gene TRBV10-1, with 10 bases identical to TRBD1. This CDR3 has 14 amino acids. Per germline, CDR1 WNHNN and CDR2 SYGVQD (reference sequence). Trimming removed 0 bases from V and 5 bases from J; junction bases left unmatched: 0. CDR3 in amino acids: CASSESGQGETQYF. The CDR3 DNA reads TGCGCCAGCAGTGAGTCGGGACAGGGGGAGACCCAGTACTTC.

This CDR3 is CASSLESVYGYTF. Written as DNA, the CDR3 is TGTGCCAGCAGCTTGGAGTCGGTCTATGGCTACACCTTC. The genes are TRBV5-4 and TRBJ1-2; D unclear. The CDR3 consists of 13 residues. V was trimmed by 0 bases and J by 4 bases, leaving 7 bases between them. Germline V gene lookup returns CDR1 SGHNT and CDR2 YYREEE (reference sequence).

The chain employs TRBV30 and TRBJ1-3; 8 bases match TRBD1. J was trimmed by 9 bases and V by 0 bases; bases with no gene match: 7. CDR1 is GTSNPN and CDR2 is SVGIG in the germline V gene (reference sequence). There are 14 residues in the CDR3. In DNA form, the CDR3 reads TGTGCCTGGAGTGTCACCAGGGGGCAACGCACCATATATTTT. Its protein product is CAWSVTRGQRTIYF.

This clone came up once. The CDR3 region has the DNA TGTGCCAGTAGTATCAACTATCAGCCCCAGCATTTT. Translation gives CASSINYQPQHF. This chain links TRBV19 with TRBJ1-5; D unclear. Per the germline V gene, CDR1 is LNHDA and CDR2 is SQIVND (reference sequence). The CDR3 is made up of 12 amino acids. V was shortened by 3 bases and J by 5 bases, with 5 bases between the two germline ends. Using reference TRBV19 and TRBJ1-5 for the parts outside the CDR3, the full variable domain is DGGITQSPKYLFRKEGQNVTLSCEQNLNHDAMYWYRQDPGQGLRLIYYSQIVNDFQKGDIAEGYSVSREKKESFPLTVTSAQKNPTAFYLCASSINYQPQHFGDGTRLSIL.

This chain's CDR3 is CASSGRDGLRVYNEQFF. The CDR3 bases are TGCGCCAGCAGCGGGAGAGATGGATTACGGGTTTACAATGAGCAGTTCTTC. V usage is TRBV4-1 and J usage is TRBJ2-1, with TRBD2 as a possible D gene (5 bases). The V and J ends lost 5 bases and 4 bases respectively, with 21 bases between them. Per germline, CDR1 MGHRA and CDR2 YSYEKL. The CDR3 is 17 amino acids.